This T cell receptor (beta chain) came from a study of T cell responses to AZD1222 COVID-19 vaccine. Produced via immunoSEQ multiplex PCR; TCRdb's table is partial and in-frame only. There are 75,000 to 95,000 clones in the sample; 85% occur only once, and 4.5% lies in the top ten. Trimming stripped 0 bases from V and 7 bases from J, with 13 bases between. The CDR3 contains 14 residues. Germline assignment: CDR1 GTSNPN and CDR2 SVGIG (reference sequence). The material sequenced was peripheral blood, taken 28 days after the second AZD1222 dose. The TCR was taken from an adult who received the AZD1222 COVID-19 vaccine. This sequence joins TRBV30 and TRBJ1-5; no reliable D call. CDR3 region: CAWSVGIGSQPQHF. The DNA for the CDR3 is TGTGCCTGGAGTGTTGGAATAGGGTCCCAGCCCCAGCATTTT.